These 5 T cell receptor beta chains came from one sample sequenced in a study of early T cells in non-severe SARS-CoV-2 infection. TCRdb reprocessed the 5' RACE reads with MiXCR, giving one entry per CDR3 protein. The sample lists approximately 76,000 distinct CDR3 sequences, about an eighth occurring once. What was sequenced was whole blood. Source of these receptors: an adult who was a healthcare worker with PCR-confirmed SARS-CoV-2 infection or an uninfected control (not recorded which).

This clonotype has at least ten counts. Here the CDR3 DNA reads TGTGCCAGCAACCCCGCAGAAGATAGCAATCAGCCCCAGCATTTT. Residues: CASNPAEDSNQPQHF. The rearrangement links TRBV28 to TRBJ1-5, with D hard to call. The V gene lost 7 bases and the J gene lost 0 bases, with 13 bases spanning the gap. The CDR3 contains 15 residues. Germline loops: CDR1 MDHEN, CDR2 SYDVKM.

Many counts were recorded for this clonotype. V usage is TRBV29-1 and J usage is TRBJ1-1, with D maybe TRBD1 (5 bases). The CDR3 contains 13 residues. In germline, CDR1 is SQVTM, CDR2 ANQGSEA. Trimming cost V 6 bases and J 4 bases, with 15 bases left between them. The CDR3 spells CSVPRVSGTEAFF. The CDR3 DNA is TGCAGCGTCCCCAGGGTGTCGGGCACTGAAGCTTTCTTT. The full variable domain, completed using reference TRBV29-1 and TRBJ1-1, is SAVISQKPSRDICQRGTSLTIQCQVDSQVTMMFWYRQQPGQSLTLIATANQGSEATYESGFVIDKFPISRPNLTFSTLTVSNMSPEDSSIYLCSVPRVSGTEAFFGQGTRLTVV.

This clonotype has more than one count but fewer than ten. CDR3 bases: TGTGCCAGCAGCCAAGATCGCAAAGGGGATACGCAGTATTTT. Amino acids: CASSQDRKGDTQYF. V is TRBV3-1 and J is TRBJ2-3, with D hard to call. The CDR3 sequence is 14 residues long. Germline lookup yields CDR1 LGHDT and CDR2 YNNKEL (reference sequence). Trimming took 0 bases from V and 6 from J, leaving 10 bases between them.

This clonotype was seen a handful of times. V and J are TRBV12-3 or TRBV12-4 and TRBJ2-3, with no clear D. V was shortened by 2 bases and J by 2 bases, with 8 bases between the two germline ends. The CDR3 sequence is 14 residues long. In DNA, the CDR3 is TGTGCCAGCAGTTTACCCCACAACACAGATACGCAGTATTTT. Amino acids: CASSLPHNTDTQYF.

This clonotype was recorded many times. V gene TRBV18 combines with J gene TRBJ2-3, with a tentative D call TRBD1 (7 bases). The CDR3 is 15 amino acids. The V gene lost 4 bases and the J gene lost 4 bases, with 15 bases spanning the gap. The V gene's germline CDR1 is KGHSH and CDR2 LQKENI. In DNA, the CDR3 is TGTGCCAGCTCACGGACTCGCGGGACAGCAGATACGCAGTATTTT. Its translation is CASSRTRGTADTQYF.